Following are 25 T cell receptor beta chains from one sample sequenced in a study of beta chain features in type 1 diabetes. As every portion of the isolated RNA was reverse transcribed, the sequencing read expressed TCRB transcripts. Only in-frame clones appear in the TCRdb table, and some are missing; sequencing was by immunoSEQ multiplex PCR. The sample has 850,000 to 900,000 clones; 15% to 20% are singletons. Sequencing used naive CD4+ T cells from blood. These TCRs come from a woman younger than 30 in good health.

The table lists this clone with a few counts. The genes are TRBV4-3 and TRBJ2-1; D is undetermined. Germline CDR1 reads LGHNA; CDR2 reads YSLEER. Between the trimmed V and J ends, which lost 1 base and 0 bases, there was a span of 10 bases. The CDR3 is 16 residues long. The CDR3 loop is CASSQGLAVSYNEQFF. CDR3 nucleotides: TGCGCCAGCAGCCAAGGTTTGGCGGTCTCCTACAATGAGCAGTTCTTC.

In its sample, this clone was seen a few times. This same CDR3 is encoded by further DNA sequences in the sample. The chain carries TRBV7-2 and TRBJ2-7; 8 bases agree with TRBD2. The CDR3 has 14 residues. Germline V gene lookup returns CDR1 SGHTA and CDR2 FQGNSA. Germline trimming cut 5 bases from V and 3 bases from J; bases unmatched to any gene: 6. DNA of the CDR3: TGTGCCAGCAGCCCCAGACTAGCGAGCTACGAGCAGTACTTC. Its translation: CASSPRLASYEQYF.

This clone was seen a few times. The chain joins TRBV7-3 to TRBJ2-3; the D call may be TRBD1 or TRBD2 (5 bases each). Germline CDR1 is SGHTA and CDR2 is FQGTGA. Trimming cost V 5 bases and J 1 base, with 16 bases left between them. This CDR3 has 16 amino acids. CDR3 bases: TGTGCCAGCAGCCCACGTGCCGGGGCCGGCACAGATACGCAGTATTTT. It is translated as CASSPRAGAGTDTQYF.

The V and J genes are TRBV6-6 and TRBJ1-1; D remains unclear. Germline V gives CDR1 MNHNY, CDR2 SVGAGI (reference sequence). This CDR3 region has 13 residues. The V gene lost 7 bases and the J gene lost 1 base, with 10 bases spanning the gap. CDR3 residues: CASTLGSNTEAFF. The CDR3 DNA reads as TGTGCCAGCACCTTGGGATCGAACACTGAAGCTTTCTTT.

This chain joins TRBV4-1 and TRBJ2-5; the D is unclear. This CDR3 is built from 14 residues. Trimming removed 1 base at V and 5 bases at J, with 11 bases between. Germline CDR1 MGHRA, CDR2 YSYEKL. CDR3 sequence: CASSQAPSGETQYF. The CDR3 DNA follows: TGCGCCAGCAGCCAAGCGCCTTCTGGGGAGACCCAGTACTTC.

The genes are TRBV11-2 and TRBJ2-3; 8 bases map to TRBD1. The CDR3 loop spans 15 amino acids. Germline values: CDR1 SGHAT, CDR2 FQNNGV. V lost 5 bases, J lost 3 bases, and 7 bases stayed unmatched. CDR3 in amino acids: CASSLRTGLTDTQYF. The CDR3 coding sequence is TGTGCCAGCAGCCTCAGGACAGGGCTAACAGATACGCAGTATTTT.

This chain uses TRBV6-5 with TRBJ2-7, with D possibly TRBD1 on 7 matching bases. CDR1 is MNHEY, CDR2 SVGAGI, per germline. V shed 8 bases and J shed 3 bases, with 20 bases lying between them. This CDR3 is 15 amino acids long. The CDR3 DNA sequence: TGTGCCAGCGTCAAGGGCGGGACAGTAGTCTACGAGCAGTACTTC. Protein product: CASVKGGTVVYEQYF.

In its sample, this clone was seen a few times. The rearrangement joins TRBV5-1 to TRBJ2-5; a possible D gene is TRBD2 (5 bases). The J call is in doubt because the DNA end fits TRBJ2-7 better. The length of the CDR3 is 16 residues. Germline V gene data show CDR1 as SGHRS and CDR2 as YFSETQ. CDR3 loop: CASSLALDLDLREQYF. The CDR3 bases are TGCGCCAGCAGCTTGGCTTTAGACCTGGACTTGCGCGAGCAGTACTTC.

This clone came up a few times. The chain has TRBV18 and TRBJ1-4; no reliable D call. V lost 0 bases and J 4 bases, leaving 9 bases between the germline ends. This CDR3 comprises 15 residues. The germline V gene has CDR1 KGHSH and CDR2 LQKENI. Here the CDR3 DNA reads TGTGCCAGCTCACCACCGGGTATCCTTAATGAAAAACTGTTTTTT. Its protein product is CASSPPGILNEKLFF.

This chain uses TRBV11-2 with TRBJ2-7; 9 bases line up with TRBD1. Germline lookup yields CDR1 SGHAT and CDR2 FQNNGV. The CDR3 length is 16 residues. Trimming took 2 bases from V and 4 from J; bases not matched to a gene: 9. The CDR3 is CASSLLSGTGMYEQYF. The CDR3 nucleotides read TGTGCCAGCAGCTTACTGTCCGGGACAGGGATGTACGAGCAGTACTTC.

The CDR3 reads CASSPVQRESTDTQYF. As DNA, the CDR3 is TGTGCCAGCTCACCGGTCCAGCGGGAGTCCACAGATACGCAGTATTTT. The V and J genes are TRBV18 and TRBJ2-3; 8 bases are a match to TRBD2. The ends lost 3 bases at V and 2 bases at J; junction bases unmatched: 7. This CDR3 contains 16 residues. From germline, CDR1 is KGHSH and CDR2 LQKENI.

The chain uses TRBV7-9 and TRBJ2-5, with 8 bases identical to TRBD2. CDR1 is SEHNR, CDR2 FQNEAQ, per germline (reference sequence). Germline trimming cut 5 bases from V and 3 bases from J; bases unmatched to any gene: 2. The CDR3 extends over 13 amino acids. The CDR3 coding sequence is TGTGCCAGCAGCATTAGCGGGGAAGAGACCCAGTACTTC. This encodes CASSISGEETQYF.

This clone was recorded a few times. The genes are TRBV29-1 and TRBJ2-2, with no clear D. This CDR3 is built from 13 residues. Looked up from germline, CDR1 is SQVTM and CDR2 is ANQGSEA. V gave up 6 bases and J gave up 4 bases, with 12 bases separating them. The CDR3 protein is CSVRTQSTGELFF. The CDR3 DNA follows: TGCAGCGTCCGCACACAGTCCACCGGGGAGCTGTTTTTT.

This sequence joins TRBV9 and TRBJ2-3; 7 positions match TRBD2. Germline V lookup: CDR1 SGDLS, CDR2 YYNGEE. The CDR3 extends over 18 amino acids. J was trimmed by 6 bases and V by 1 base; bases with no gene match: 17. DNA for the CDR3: TGTGCCAGCAGCGTAACGCCGCGCGCCGGGAGGAATTCCGATACGCAGTATTTT. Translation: CASSVTPRAGRNSDTQYF.

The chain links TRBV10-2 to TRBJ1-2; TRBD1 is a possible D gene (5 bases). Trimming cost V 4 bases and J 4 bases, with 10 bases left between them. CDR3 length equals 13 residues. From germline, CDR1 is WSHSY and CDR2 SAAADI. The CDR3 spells CASSAGTGYGYTF. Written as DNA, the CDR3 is TGCGCCAGCAGTGCGGGGACGGGCTATGGCTACACCTTC.

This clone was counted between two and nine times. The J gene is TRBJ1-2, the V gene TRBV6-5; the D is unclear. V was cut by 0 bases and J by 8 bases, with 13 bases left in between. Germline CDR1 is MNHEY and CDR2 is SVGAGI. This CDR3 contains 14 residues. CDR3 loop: CASSYSSPGPGYTF. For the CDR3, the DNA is TGTGCCAGCAGTTACTCGAGTCCGGGTCCAGGCTACACCTTC.

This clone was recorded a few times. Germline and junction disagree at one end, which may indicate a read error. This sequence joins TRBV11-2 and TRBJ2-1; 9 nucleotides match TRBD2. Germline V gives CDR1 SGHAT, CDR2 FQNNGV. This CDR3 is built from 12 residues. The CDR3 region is CASSLAGVEQFF. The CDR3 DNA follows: TGTGCCAGCAGTTTAGCGGGAGTTGAGCAGTTCTTC.

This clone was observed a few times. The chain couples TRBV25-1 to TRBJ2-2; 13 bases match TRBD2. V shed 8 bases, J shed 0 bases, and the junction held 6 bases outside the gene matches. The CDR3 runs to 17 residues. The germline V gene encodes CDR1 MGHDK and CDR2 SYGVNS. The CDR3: CASGSGLAGSNTGELFF. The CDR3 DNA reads TGTGCCAGCGGATCGGGACTAGCGGGATCGAACACCGGGGAGCTGTTTTTT.

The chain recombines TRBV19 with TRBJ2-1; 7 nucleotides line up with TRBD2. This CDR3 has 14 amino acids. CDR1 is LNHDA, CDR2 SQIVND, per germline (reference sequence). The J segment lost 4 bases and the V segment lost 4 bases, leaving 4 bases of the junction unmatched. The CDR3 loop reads CASSKPGLYNEQFF. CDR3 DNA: TGTGCCAGTAGTAAGCCGGGACTATACAATGAGCAGTTCTTC.

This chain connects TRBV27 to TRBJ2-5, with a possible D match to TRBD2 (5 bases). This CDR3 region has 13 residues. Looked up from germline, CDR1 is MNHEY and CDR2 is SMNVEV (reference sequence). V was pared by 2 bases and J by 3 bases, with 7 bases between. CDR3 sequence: CASSLSGKETQYF. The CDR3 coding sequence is TGTGCCAGCAGTTTAAGCGGTAAAGAGACCCAGTACTTC.

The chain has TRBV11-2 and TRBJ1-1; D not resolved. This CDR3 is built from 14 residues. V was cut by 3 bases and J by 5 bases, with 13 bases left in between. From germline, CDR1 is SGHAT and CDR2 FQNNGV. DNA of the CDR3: TGTGCCAGCAGCTTTTCGGACGGACCAACTGAAGCTTTCTTT. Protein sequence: CASSFSDGPTEAFF.

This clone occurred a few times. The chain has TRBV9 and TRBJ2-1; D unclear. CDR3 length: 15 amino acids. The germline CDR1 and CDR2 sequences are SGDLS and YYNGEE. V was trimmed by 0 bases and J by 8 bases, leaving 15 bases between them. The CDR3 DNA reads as TGTGCCAGCAGCGTAGTCCCTAGTCCCCCCGATGAGCAGTTCTTC. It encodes CASSVVPSPPDEQFF. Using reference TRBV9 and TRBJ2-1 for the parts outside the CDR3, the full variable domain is DSGVTQTPKHLITATGQRVTLRCSPRSGDLSVYWYQQSLDQGLQFLIQYYNGEERAKGNILERFSAQQFPDLHSELNLSSLELGDSALYFCASSVVPSPPDEQFFGPGTRLTVL.

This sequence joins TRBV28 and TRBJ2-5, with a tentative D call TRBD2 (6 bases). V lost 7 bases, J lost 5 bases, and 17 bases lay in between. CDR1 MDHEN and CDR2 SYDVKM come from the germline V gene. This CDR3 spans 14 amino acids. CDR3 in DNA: TGTGCCAGCAACTTGGGGGGAGGTTTGGAGACCCAGTACTTC. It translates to CASNLGGGLETQYF.

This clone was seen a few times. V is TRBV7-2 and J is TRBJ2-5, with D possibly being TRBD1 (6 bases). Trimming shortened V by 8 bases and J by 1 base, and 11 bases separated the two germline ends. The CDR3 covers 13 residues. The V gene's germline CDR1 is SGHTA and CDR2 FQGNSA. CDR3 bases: TGTGCCAGCGGCGTGGGGGCCCAAGAGACCCAGTACTTC. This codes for CASGVGAQETQYF.

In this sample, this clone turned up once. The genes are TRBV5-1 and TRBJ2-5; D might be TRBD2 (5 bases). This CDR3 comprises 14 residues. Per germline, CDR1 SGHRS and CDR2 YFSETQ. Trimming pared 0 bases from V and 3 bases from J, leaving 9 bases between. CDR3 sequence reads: CASSLGPAEETQYF. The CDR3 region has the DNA TGCGCCAGCAGCTTGGGGCCAGCGGAAGAGACCCAGTACTTC.